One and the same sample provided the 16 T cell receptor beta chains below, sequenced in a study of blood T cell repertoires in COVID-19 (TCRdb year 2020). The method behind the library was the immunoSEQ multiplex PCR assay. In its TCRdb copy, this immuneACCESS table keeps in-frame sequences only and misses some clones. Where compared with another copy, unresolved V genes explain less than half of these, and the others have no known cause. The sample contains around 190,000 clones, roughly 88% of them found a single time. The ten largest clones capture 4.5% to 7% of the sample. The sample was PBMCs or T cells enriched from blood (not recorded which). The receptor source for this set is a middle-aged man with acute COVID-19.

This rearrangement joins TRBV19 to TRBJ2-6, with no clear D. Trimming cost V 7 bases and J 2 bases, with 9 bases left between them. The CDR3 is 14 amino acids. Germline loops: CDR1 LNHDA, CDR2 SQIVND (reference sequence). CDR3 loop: CASTEQTGANVLTF. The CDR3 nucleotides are TGTGCCAGTACGGAGCAGACTGGGGCCAACGTCCTGACTTTC.

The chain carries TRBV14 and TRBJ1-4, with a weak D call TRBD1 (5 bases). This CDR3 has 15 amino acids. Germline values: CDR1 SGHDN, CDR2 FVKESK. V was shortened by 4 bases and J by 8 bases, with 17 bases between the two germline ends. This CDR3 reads CASSRDRGALEKLFF. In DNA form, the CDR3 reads TGTGCCAGCAGCCGGGATCGTGGGGCGCTGGAAAAACTGTTTTTT.

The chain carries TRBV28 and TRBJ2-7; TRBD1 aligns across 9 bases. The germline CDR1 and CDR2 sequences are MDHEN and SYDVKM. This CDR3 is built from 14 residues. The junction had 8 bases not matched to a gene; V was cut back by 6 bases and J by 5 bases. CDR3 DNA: TGTGCCAGCAGGACGGGACAGGGTGACCACGAGCAGTACTTC. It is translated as CASRTGQGDHEQYF. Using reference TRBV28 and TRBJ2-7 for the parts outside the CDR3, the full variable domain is DVKVTQSSRYLVKRTGEKVFLECVQDMDHENMFWYRQDPGLGLRLIYFSYDVKMKEKGDIPEGYSVSREKKERFSLILESASTNQTSMYLCASRTGQGDHEQYFGPGTRLTVT.

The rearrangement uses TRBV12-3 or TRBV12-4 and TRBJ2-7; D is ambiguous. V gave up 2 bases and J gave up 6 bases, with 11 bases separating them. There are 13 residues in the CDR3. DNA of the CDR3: TGTGCCAGCAGTTTAATCACTTGGAGCGAGCAGTACTTC. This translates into CASSLITWSEQYF.

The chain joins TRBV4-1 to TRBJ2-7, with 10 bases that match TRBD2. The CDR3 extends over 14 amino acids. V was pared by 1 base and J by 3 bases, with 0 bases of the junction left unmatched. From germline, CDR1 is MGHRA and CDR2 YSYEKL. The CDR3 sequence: CASSQGTSGYEQYF. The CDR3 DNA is TGCGCCAGCAGCCAAGGGACTAGCGGCTACGAGCAGTACTTC.

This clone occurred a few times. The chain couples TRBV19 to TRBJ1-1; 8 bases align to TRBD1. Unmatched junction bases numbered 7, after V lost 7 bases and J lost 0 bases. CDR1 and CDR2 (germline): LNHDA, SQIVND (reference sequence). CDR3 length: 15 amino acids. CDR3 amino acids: CASKPDRAVNTEAFF. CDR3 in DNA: TGTGCCAGTAAACCGGACAGGGCCGTGAACACTGAAGCTTTCTTT.

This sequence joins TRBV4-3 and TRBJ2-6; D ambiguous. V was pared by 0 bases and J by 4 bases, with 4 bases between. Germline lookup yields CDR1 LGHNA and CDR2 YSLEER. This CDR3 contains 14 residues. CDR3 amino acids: CASSQDLGANVLTF. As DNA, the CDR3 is TGCGCCAGCAGCCAAGACTTAGGGGCCAACGTCCTGACTTTC.

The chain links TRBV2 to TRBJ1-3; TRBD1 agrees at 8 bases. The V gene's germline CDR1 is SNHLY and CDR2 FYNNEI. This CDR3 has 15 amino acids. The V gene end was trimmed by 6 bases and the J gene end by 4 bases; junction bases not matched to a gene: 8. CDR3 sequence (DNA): TGTGCCAGCAGCCCAAGGACAGGGACAGGAAACACCATATATTTT. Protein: CASSPRTGTGNTIYF.

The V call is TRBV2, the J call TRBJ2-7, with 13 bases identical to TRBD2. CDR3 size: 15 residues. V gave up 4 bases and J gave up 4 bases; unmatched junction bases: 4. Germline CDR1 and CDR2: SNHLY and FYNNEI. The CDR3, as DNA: TGTGCCAGCAGTGGGGGACTAGCGGGAATTTACGAGCAGTACTTC. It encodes CASSGGLAGIYEQYF.

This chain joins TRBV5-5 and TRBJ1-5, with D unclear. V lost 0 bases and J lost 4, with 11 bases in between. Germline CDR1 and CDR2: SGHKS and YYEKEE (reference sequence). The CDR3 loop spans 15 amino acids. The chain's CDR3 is CASSLGPAENQPQHF. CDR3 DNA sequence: TGTGCCAGCAGCTTGGGGCCGGCGGAAAATCAGCCCCAGCATTTT.

In DNA, the CDR3 is TGTGCCAGCAGCCCTTTAGCGGGAGGGACTTCAGATACGCAGTATTTT. The encoded protein is CASSPLAGGTSDTQYF. The gene calls are TRBV7-9 and TRBJ2-3; 11 bases align to TRBD2. V shed 5 bases and J 4 bases; nucleotides not matched to a gene: 8. The CDR3 is 16 residues long. Germline assignment: CDR1 SEHNR and CDR2 FQNEAQ (reference sequence).

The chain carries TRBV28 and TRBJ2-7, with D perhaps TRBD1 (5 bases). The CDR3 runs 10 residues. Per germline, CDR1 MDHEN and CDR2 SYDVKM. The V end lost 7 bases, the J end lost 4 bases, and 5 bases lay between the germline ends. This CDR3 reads CASTGYEQYF. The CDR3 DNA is TGTGCCAGCACAGGGTACGAGCAGTACTTC. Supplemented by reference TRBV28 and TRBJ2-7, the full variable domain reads DVKVTQSSRYLVKRTGEKVFLECVQDMDHENMFWYRQDPGLGLRLIYFSYDVKMKEKGDIPEGYSVSREKKERFSLILESASTNQTSMYLCASTGYEQYFGPGTRLTVT.

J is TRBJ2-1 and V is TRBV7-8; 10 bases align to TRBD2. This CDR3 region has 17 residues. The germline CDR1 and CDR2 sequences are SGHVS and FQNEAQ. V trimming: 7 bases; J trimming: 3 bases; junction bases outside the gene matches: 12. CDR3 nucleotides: TGTGCCAGCACATTCCGCGGACTAGCGGAAAACTACAATGAGCAGTTCTTC. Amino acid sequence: CASTFRGLAENYNEQFF.

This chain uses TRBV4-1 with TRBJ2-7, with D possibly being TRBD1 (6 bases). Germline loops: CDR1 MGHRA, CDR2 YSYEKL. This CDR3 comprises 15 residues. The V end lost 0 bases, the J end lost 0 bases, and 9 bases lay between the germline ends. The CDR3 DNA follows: TGCGCCAGCAGCCAAGATAAGGACAGCTCCTACGAGCAGTACTTC. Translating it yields CASSQDKDSSYEQYF.

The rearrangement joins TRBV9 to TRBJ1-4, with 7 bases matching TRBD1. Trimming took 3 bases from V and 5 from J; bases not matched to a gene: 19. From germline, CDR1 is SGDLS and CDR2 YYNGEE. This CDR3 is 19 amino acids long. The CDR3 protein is CASSAWDGTRRGRNEKLFF. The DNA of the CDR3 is TGTGCCAGCAGCGCCTGGGACGGTACTAGAAGGGGGCGAAATGAAAAACTGTTTTTT.

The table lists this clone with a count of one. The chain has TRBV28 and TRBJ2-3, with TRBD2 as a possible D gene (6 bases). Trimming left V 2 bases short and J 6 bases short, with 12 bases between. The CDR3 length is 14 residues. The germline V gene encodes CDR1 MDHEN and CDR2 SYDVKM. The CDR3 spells CASSLSREMDTQYF. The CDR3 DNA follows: TGTGCCAGCAGTTTAAGTCGGGAGATGGATACGCAGTATTTT.